The 14 T cell receptor beta chains below all came from one sample that was sequenced in a study of OX40 agonist ivuxolimab in advanced cancers. Sequenced by immunoSEQ multiplex PCR; TCRdb stores in-frame clones only, minus some. The table shows 15,000 to 25,000 clones, with 85% to 90% occurring only once. The sample in question was CD4+ or CD8+ T cells sorted from blood, obtained in a trial of the OX40 agonist ivuxolimab. These receptors originate from an adult with an advanced solid tumor such as melanoma, head and neck, liver or kidney cancer.

The V and J genes are TRBV4-1 and TRBJ2-3; weak D call: TRBD2 (6 bases). The CDR3 is 13 amino acids. V was cut by 1 base and J by 6 bases, with 8 bases left in between. From germline, CDR1 is MGHRA and CDR2 YSYEKL. The CDR3 protein is CASSQGDWDTQYF. CDR3 bases: TGCGCCAGCAGCCAAGGGGACTGGGATACGCAGTATTTT.

The CDR3 reads CASSLSGTYGYTF. CDR3 sequence (DNA): TGTGCCAGCAGTTTATCGGGCACCTATGGCTACACCTTC. J is TRBJ1-2 and V is TRBV27; D remains unclear. Germline V gene data show CDR1 as MNHEY and CDR2 as SMNVEV (reference sequence). V was clipped by 0 bases and J by 4 bases, with 6 bases between them. This CDR3 comprises 13 residues.

The chain has TRBV28 and TRBJ2-5; 10 positions agree with TRBD1. Germline V CDR1 and CDR2: MDHEN, SYDVKM. V shed 5 bases and J 4 bases; nucleotides not matched to a gene: 10. The CDR3 is made up of 16 amino acids. The chain's CDR3 is CASSPTGTGVRETQYF. DNA for the CDR3: TGTGCCAGCAGTCCCACCGGGACAGGGGTTCGAGAGACCCAGTACTTC.

This chain joins TRBV9 and TRBJ2-1; D uncertain. The CDR3 contains 14 residues. Germline V gives CDR1 SGDLS, CDR2 YYNGEE. V was clipped by 4 bases and J by 8 bases, with 16 bases between them. The CDR3, as DNA: TGTGCCAGCAGCCCCCGGACCCGCCCCGATGAGCAGTTCTTC. Its translation: CASSPRTRPDEQFF.

The chain is built from TRBV27 and TRBJ2-1; D may match TRBD1 or TRBD2 (5 bases each). The CDR3 covers 16 residues. Germline V gene data show CDR1 as MNHEY and CDR2 as SMNVEV (reference sequence). Trimming pared 1 base from V and 2 bases from J, leaving 12 bases between. The CDR3 is CASSLLGVTAYNEQFF. The CDR3 bases are TGTGCCAGCAGTTTATTGGGGGTAACCGCCTACAATGAGCAGTTCTTC.

This clone has a handful of counts. The chain links TRBV7-9 to TRBJ2-7; D call uncertain. V was trimmed by 6 bases and J by 1 base, leaving 7 bases between them. This CDR3 has 12 residues. The V gene's germline CDR1 is SEHNR and CDR2 FQNEAQ (reference sequence). CDR3 loop: CASSRASYEQYF. The CDR3 nucleotides are TGTGCCAGCAGTCGAGCTTCCTACGAGCAGTACTTC.

This chain uses TRBV7-9 with TRBJ2-7; 12 nucleotides match TRBD2. This CDR3 spans 15 amino acids. With V trimmed by 5 bases and J by 5 bases, 7 bases remained unmatched. Germline CDR1 SEHNR, CDR2 FQNEAQ (reference sequence). The CDR3 sequence: CASSARLAGDHEQYF. The DNA of the CDR3 is TGTGCCAGCAGCGCTAGACTAGCGGGAGACCACGAGCAGTACTTC. The whole variable domain, filled in from reference TRBV7-9 and TRBJ2-7, reads DTGVSQNPRHKITKRGQNVTFRCDPISEHNRLYWYRQTLGQGPEFLTYFQNEAQLEKSRLLSDRFSAERPKGSFSTLEIQRTEQGDSAMYLCASSARLAGDHEQYFGPGTRLTVT.

This rearrangement joins TRBV7-8 to TRBJ2-7, with TRBD2 as a possible D gene (5 bases). The CDR3 runs 13 residues. Germline V gene data show CDR1 as SGHVS and CDR2 as FQNEAQ. V dropped 5 bases and J dropped 1 base, with 9 bases sitting between them. CDR3 amino acids: CASSPDSSYEQYF. The DNA for the CDR3 is TGTGCCAGCAGCCCGGACTCTTCCTACGAGCAGTACTTC.

The chain couples TRBV29-1 to TRBJ2-1; no reliable D call. This CDR3 comprises 13 residues. Germline-derived CDR1 and CDR2 are SQVTM and ANQGSEA. Trimming pared 4 bases from V and 6 bases from J, leaving 13 bases between. The CDR3 region has the DNA TGCAGCGTTGTGGGGTCCAGTATCAATGAGCAGTTCTTC. Protein sequence: CSVVGSSINEQFF.

The CDR3 nucleotides read TGCGCCAGCAGCCAAGGGTGGGGAGCTGGAAACACCATATATTTT. Its translation is CASSQGWGAGNTIYF. This rearrangement joins TRBV4-3 to TRBJ1-3; D remains ambiguous. Trimming cost V 1 base and J 2 bases, with 9 bases left between them. Germline CDR1 reads LGHNA; CDR2 reads YSLEER. The CDR3 covers 15 residues.

The chain joins TRBV11-2 to TRBJ1-4; TRBD1 matches at 8 bases. Per the germline V gene, CDR1 is SGHAT and CDR2 is FQNNGV. V shed 5 bases and J 5 bases; nucleotides not matched to a gene: 7. The CDR3 contains 15 residues. The CDR3 sequence: CASSVTGGLNEKLFF. DNA of the CDR3: TGTGCCAGCAGCGTAACAGGGGGTCTAAATGAAAAACTGTTTTTT. The full variable domain, with the rest looked up from reference TRBV11-2 and TRBJ1-4, is EAGVAQSPRYKIIEKRQSVAFWCNPISGHATLYWYQQILGQGPKLLIQFQNNGVVDDSQLPKDRFSAERLKGVDSTLKIQPAKLEDSAVYLCASSVTGGLNEKLFFGSGTQLSVL.

On this clone itself: The germline gene is not matched at one end of the junction; a read error may be the cause. The chain uses TRBV7-9 and TRBJ2-2; a weak D match, TRBD2 (5 bases). The germline V gene has CDR1 SEHNR and CDR2 FQNEAQ (reference sequence). The CDR3 contains 13 residues. The CDR3 region is CASSLAVAGELFF. CDR3 DNA sequence: TGTGCCAGCAGCCTAGCAGTAGCCGGGGAGCTGTTTTTT.

V gene TRBV4-2 combines with J gene TRBJ2-4, with a weak D call TRBD2 (5 bases). V was clipped by 1 base and J by 0 bases, with 10 bases between them. The CDR3 sequence is 16 residues long. Germline assignment: CDR1 LGHNA and CDR2 YNFKEQ. The CDR3 here is CASSQVLGIAKNIQYF. The CDR3 bases are TGTGCCAGCAGCCAAGTTCTCGGGATAGCCAAAAACATTCAGTACTTC.

The rearrangement links TRBV19 to TRBJ2-7; 7 bases align to TRBD1. This CDR3 is built from 12 residues. Germline CDR1 is LNHDA and CDR2 is SQIVND (reference sequence). V shed 4 bases and J 4 bases; nucleotides not matched to a gene: 1. The CDR3 spells CASSSRGYEQYF. CDR3 sequence (DNA): TGTGCCAGTAGTAGCAGGGGGTACGAGCAGTACTTC.